These 9 T cell receptor beta chains share one sample of origin, sequenced in a study of T-cell memory formation after mild COVID-19. TCRdb re-called the 5' RACE reads through MiXCR, storing one row per CDR3 protein. Found here are a few hundred thousand distinct CDR3 sequences, approximately 21% of them singletons; the top ten hold roughly 9.1%. The source material was PBMCs or a T cell subset sorted from them (not recorded which). The receptor source for this set is an adult woman who had mild COVID-19 (a few samples of this study predate the infection). Cell type and time point are not known.

This clonotype has more than one count but fewer than ten. The V gene is TRBV21-1, the J gene TRBJ1-1; TRBD1, the D gene given by the table, was not confirmed from the DNA. TRBV21-1 is noted as a pseudogene. The CDR3 is 16 residues long. CDR3 residues: CASSKAWTGEESEAFF. The CDR3 DNA sequence: TGTGCCAGCAGCAAAGCCTGGACAGGGGAGGAATCTGAAGCTTTCTTT.

The rearrangement links TRBV29-1 to TRBJ2-5; 11 bases align to TRBD2. The germline V gene has CDR1 SQVTM and CDR2 ANQGSEA. Trimming at V came to 8 bases and at J to 4 bases, leaving 18 bases not matched to a gene. The CDR3 contains 17 residues. The CDR3 spells CSRGRLAGPPLGETQYF. The DNA for the CDR3 is TGCAGCCGGGGCCGACTAGCGGGACCTCCTTTGGGAGAGACCCAGTACTTC. Full variable domain (outside the CDR3, taken from reference TRBV29-1 and TRBJ2-5): SAVISQKPSRDICQRGTSLTIQCQVDSQVTMMFWYRQQPGQSLTLIATANQGSEATYESGFVIDKFPISRPNLTFSTLTVSNMSPEDSSIYLCSRGRLAGPPLGETQYFGPGTRLLVL.

CDR3 sequence (DNA): TGTGCCAGCAGGCCGGGCGTCGGAGGACGGAAAGAGACCCAGTACTTC. Its protein is CASRPGVGGRKETQYF. The rearrangement uses TRBV7-2 and TRBJ2-5, with D possibly TRBD2 on 5 matching bases. V was cut by 6 bases and J by 3 bases, with 20 bases left in between. Germline V gives CDR1 SGHTA, CDR2 FQGNSA. CDR3 length: 16 amino acids.

This clonotype occurred a few times. The chain has TRBV29-1 and TRBJ2-7; D is unresolved. CDR3 size: 11 residues. Germline assignment: CDR1 SQVTM and CDR2 ANQGSEA. V lost 4 bases to trimming and J lost 2 bases, with 6 bases between them. CDR3 nucleotides: TGCAGCGTTGCCAGTCCCTACGAGCAGTACTTC. It translates to CSVASPYEQYF.

This rearrangement joins TRBV5-1 to TRBJ2-1, with 9 bases aligning to TRBD2. The CDR3 consists of 14 residues. V dropped 0 bases and J dropped 11; count of bases not matched to a gene: 6. CDR1 is SGHRS, CDR2 YFSETQ, per germline. This CDR3 is CASSLGAGGGKQFF. CDR3 DNA sequence: TGCGCCAGCAGCTTGGGAGCGGGAGGCGGGAAGCAGTTCTTC.

This clonotype was recorded only once. The V and J genes are TRBV10-3 and TRBJ1-2, with TRBD1 matching over 9 bases. Germline assignment: CDR1 ENHRY and CDR2 SYGVKD. The CDR3 sequence is 13 residues long. V was clipped by 4 bases and J by 8 bases; unmatched bases: 5. The chain's CDR3 is CAISAQGARGYTF. As DNA, the CDR3 is TGTGCCATCAGTGCACAGGGGGCAAGAGGCTACACCTTC.

The chain recombines TRBV5-1 with TRBJ2-3; TRBD2 aligns across 9 bases. This CDR3 has 15 amino acids. V lost 4 bases to trimming and J lost 1 base; unmatched junction nucleotides: 4. CDR1 and CDR2 (germline): SGHRS, YFSETQ. In DNA form, the CDR3 reads TGCGCCAGCAGCAGCTGGACTAGCGGCACAGATACGCAGTATTTT. Translating gives CASSSWTSGTDTQYF.

The chain recombines TRBV5-5 with TRBJ2-7; D might be TRBD1 (6 bases). Germline lookup yields CDR1 SGHKS and CDR2 YYEKEE (reference sequence). The CDR3 extends over 14 amino acids. The V and J ends lost 1 base and 3 bases respectively, with 11 bases between them. Here the CDR3 reads CASSLRTVGYEQYF. The CDR3 bases are TGTGCCAGCAGCTTGAGGACAGTGGGCTACGAGCAGTACTTC.

This chain uses TRBV25-1 with TRBJ1-1, with D possibly matching TRBD1 (6 bases). The CDR3 has 14 residues. The V end lost 6 bases, the J end lost 5 bases, and 16 bases lay between the germline ends. The germline V gene has CDR1 MGHDK and CDR2 SYGVNS. The CDR3 protein is CASRQTGRETEAFF. CDR3 nucleotides: TGTGCCAGCAGGCAAACAGGGAGAGAAACTGAAGCTTTCTTT.